This is a list of T cell receptor beta chains from one sample in a study of control samples from healthy donors and cancer patients. Assay: immunoSEQ multiplex PCR; the TCRdb copy retains only in-frame clones and omits some. Found here are some 120,000 clones, 85% to 95% of them singletons; the top ten hold 1.5% to 2%. Sequenced input: PBMCs. The origin of the receptors is a man aged 45-65 years with head and neck cancer. Both conserved end residues are trimmed from each CDR3. Fields, in order: V gene, J gene, CDR3 protein.

V: TRBV12-3/TRBV12-4
J: TRBJ1-5
CDR3: ASSSLYNQPQH

V: TRBV7-9
J: TRBJ2-5
CDR3: ASSLAKSETQY

V: TRBV29-1
J: TRBJ2-7
CDR3: SVEGWGRGREQY

V: TRBV5-1
J: TRBJ1-1
CDR3: ASSSDSPNAEAF

V: TRBV5-1
J: TRBJ2-7
CDR3: ASSLEREQY

V: TRBV19
J: TRBJ2-3
CDR3: ASSRQGPRDTQY

V: TRBV7-9
J: TRBJ2-5
CDR3: ASSLGRGETQY

V: TRBV14
J: TRBJ2-3
CDR3: ASSRPGTSGDPSTDTQY

V: TRBV7-9
J: TRBJ1-6
CDR3: ASSVTGILGNSPLH

V: TRBV3-1/TRBV3-2
J: TRBJ2-4
CDR3: ASSHTGGPSDIQY

V: TRBV7-2
J: TRBJ2-1
CDR3: ASSPRAGYYLSSYNEQF

V: TRBV5-4
J: TRBJ1-4
CDR3: ASSLNTGPEKLF

V: TRBV10-3
J: TRBJ1-2
CDR3: AISESRGNYGYT

V: TRBV9
J: TRBJ2-3
CDR3: ASSVDPGGVTDTQY

V: TRBV30
J: TRBJ1-1
CDR3: AWRKRRQGANTEAF

V: TRBV4-1
J: TRBJ1-6
CDR3: ASSQVSANSPLH

V: TRBV28
J: TRBJ2-5
CDR3: ASSDRATLETQY